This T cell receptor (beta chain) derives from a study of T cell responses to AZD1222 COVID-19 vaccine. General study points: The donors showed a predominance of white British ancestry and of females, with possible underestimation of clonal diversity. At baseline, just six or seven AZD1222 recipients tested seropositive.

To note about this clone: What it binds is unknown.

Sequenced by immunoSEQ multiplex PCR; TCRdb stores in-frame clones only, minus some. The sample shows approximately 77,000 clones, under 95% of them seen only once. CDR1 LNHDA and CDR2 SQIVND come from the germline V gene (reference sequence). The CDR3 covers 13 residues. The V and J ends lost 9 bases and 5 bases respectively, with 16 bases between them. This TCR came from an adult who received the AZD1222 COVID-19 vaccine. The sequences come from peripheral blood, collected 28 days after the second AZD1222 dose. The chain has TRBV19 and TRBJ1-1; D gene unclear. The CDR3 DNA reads TGTGCCAGCTACCGGGCGGGGAGGACTGAAGCTTTCTTT. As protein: CASYRAGRTEAFF.